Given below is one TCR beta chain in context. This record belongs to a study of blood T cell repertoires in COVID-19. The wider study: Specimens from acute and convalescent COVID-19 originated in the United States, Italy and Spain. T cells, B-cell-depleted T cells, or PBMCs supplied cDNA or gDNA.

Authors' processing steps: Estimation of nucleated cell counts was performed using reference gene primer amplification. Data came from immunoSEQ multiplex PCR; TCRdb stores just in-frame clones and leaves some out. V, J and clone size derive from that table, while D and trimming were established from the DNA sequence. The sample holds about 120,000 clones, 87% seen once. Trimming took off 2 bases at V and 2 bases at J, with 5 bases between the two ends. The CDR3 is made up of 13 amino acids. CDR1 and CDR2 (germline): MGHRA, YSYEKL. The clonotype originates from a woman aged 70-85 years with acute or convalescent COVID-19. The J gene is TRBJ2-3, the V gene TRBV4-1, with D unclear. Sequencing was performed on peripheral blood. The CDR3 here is CASSQRDTDTQYF. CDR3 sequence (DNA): TGCGCCAGCAGCCAAAGAGACACAGATACGCAGTATTTT.